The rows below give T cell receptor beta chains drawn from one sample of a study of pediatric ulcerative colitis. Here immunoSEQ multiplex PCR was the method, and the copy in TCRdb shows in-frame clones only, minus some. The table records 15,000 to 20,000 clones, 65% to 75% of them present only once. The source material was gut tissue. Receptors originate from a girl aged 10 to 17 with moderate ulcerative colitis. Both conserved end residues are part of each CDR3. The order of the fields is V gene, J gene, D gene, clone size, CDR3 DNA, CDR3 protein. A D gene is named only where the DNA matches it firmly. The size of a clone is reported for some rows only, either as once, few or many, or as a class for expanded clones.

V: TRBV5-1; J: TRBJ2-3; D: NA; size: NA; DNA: TGCGCCAGCAGCTTAGGAAGGAGCACAGATACGCAGTATTTT; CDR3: CASSLGRSTDTQYF
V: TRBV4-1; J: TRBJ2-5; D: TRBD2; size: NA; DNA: TGCGCCAGCAGCCAAGGGGGTAGCGGGGGGCCCTTCGGAGAGACCCAGTACTTC; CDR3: CASSQGGSGGPFGETQYF
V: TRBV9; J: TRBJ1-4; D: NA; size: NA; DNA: TGTGCCAGCAGCGTAGCGGGAACTAATGAAAAACTGTTTTTT; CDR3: CASSVAGTNEKLFF
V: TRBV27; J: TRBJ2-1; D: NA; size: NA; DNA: TGTGCCAGCAGTCGGGGTAATTCAATGGGCAATGAGCAGTTCTTC; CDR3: CASSRGNSMGNEQFF
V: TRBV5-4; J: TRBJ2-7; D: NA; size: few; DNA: TGTGCCAGCAGCTTCCCGACTGCCCCCTACGAGCAGTACTTC; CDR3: CASSFPTAPYEQYF
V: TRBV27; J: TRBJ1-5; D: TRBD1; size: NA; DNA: TGTGCCAGCGCAAAAGACAGGGGAGCTAGCAATCAGCCCCAGCATTTT; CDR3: CASAKDRGASNQPQHF
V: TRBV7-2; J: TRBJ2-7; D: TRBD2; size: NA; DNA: TGTGCCAGCAGCTTGACTAGCGCTTACTACGAGCAGTACTTC; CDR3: CASSLTSAYYEQYF
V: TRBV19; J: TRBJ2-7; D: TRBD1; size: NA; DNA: TGTGCCAGTAGTGAAACAGGGGGGATCTACGAGCAGTACTTC; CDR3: CASSETGGIYEQYF
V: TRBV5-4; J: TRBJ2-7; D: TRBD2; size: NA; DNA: TGTGCCAGCAGCTTGGGACGGGGGGGTCCCTCCTACGAGCAGTACTTC; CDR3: CASSLGRGGPSYEQYF
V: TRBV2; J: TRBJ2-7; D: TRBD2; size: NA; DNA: TGTGCCAGCAGCGCCTTGACTAGCGGGATTGTTTACGAGCAGTACTTC; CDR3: CASSALTSGIVYEQYF
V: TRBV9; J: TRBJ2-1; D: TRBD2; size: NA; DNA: TGTGCCAGCAGCCCGGGACTAGCGGACAACAATGAGCAGTTCTTC; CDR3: CASSPGLADNNEQFF
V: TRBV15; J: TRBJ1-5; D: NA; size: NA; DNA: TGTGCCACCCAGAGCAATAGCAATCAGCCCCAGCATTTT; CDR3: CATQSNSNQPQHF
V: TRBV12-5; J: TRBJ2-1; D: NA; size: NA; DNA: TGTGCTAGTGGTTTGGTACGGGTCTACCACAGGGTGGTTGGGCAGTTCTTC; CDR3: CASGLVRVYHRVVGQFF
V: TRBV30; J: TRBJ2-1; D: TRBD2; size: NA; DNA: TGTGCCTGGACGGGACTAGATTATGGCGTGACCCACAATGAGCAGTTCTTC; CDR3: CAWTGLDYGVTHNEQFF
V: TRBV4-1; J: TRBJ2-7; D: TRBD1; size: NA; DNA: TGCGCCAGCAGCCAAGAGGTTGGGCTCACAGGGGTTTACTTC; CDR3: CASSQEVGLTGVYF
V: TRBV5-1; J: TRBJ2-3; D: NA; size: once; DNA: TGCGCCAGCAGCTACGGGCAGGGAACAGATACGCAGTATTTT; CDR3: CASSYGQGTDTQYF
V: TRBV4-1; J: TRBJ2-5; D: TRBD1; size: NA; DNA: TGCGCCAGCAGCCAAGATACCACCGGGACAGGGAGGGAGACCCAGTACTTC; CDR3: CASSQDTTGTGRETQYF
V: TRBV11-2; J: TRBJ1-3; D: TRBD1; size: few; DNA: TGTGCCAGCAGCTCCGGGACAGGGTATTTGAGCTCTGGAAACACCATATATTTT; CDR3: CASSSGTGYLSSGNTIYF
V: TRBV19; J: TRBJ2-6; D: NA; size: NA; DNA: TGTGCCAGTAGACCCGGGAGCTCTGGGGCCAACGTCCTGACTTTC; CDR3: CASRPGSSGANVLTF
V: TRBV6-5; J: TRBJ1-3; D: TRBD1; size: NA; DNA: TGTGCCAGTAGGCCAGGGGGCCTCTCTGGAAACACCATATATTTT; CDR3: CASRPGGLSGNTIYF
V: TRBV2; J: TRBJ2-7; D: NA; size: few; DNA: TGTGCCAGCAGTCACAGGACAGATTTGGAGCAGTACTTC; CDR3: CASSHRTDLEQYF
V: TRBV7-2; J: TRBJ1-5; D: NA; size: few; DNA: TGTGCCAGCGGAGGGGGGGCGGTTTACAATCAGCCCCAGCATTTT; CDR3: CASGGGAVYNQPQHF
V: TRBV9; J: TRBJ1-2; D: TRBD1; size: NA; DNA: TGTGCCAGCAGCCGGGACAGCTATGGCTACACCTTC; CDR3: CASSRDSYGYTF
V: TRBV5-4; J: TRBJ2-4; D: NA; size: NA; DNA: TGTGCCAGCAGCTTGGGGGGGGGCGTCCTAGCCAAAAACATTCAGTACTTC; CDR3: CASSLGGGVLAKNIQYF
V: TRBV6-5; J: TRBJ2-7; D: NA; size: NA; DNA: TGTGCCAGCAGCCAGCCGAATTCCTACGAGCAGTACTTC; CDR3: CASSQPNSYEQYF
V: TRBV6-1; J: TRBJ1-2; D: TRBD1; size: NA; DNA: TGTGCCAGCAGTGACAACCCAGGGGGCCCAGGGGTCTACACCTTC; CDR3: CASSDNPGGPGVYTF
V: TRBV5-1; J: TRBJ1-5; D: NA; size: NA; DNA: TGCGCGGGGCAGCATAGCAATCAGCCCCAGCATTTT; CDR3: CAGQHSNQPQHF
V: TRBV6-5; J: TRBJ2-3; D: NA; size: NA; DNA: TGTGCCAGCAGCCCCAGGGAGGCAGATACGCAGTATTTT; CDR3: CASSPREADTQYF
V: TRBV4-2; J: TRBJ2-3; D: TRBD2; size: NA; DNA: TGTGCCAGCAGCCAAGGGCTAGCGGGGAACACAGATACGCAGTATTTT; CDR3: CASSQGLAGNTDTQYF
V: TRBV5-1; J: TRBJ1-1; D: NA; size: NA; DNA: TGCGCCAGCAGCTTGGCCGCAGGAAACTTGGAGGCTTTCTTT; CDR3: CASSLAAGNLEAFF
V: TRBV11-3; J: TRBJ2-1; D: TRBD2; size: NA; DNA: TGTGCCAGCAGCTCGCGGACTAGCGGGGGGGCAGAGGATGAGCAGTTCTTC; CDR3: CASSSRTSGGAEDEQFF
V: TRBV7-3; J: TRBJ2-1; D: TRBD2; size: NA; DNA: TGTGCCAGCAGCTTAATTGGGACTAGCGGGATTAATGAGCAGTTCTTC; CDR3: CASSLIGTSGINEQFF
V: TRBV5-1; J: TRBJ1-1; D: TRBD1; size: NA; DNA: TGCGCCAGCAGCTTTTACCGGGACAGCTATACAGGGACTGAAGCTTTCTTT; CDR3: CASSFYRDSYTGTEAFF
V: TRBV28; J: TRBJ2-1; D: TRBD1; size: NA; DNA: TGTGCCAGCAGACCTACCGGGACAGGGGACAATGAGCAGTTCTTC; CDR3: CASRPTGTGDNEQFF
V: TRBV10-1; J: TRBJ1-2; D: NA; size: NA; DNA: TGCGCCAGCAGTGATGGGACGGGCCGCGGCTACACCTTC; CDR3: CASSDGTGRGYTF
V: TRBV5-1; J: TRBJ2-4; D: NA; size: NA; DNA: TGCGCCAGCAGCTTGGGGCCGGGGGCAGCCAAAAACATTCAGTACTTC; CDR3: CASSLGPGAAKNIQYF
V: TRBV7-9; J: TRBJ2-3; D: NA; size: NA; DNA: TGTGCCAGCAGCTCTTGGGACGGACGCACAGATACGCAGTATTTT; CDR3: CASSSWDGRTDTQYF
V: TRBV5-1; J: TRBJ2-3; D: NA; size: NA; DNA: TGCGCCAGCAGCTTGGGAACACGGGACCTTGGCACAGATACGCAGTATTTT; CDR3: CASSLGTRDLGTDTQYF
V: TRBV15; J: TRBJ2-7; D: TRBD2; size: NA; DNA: TGTGCCACCAGCAGGGAGAGCGGGACCGGCTACGAGCAGTACTTC; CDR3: CATSRESGTGYEQYF
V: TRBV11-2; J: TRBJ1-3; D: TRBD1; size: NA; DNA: TGTGCCAGCAGCTCAAGACCGGGACAGGGGGGAAACACCATATATTTT; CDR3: CASSSRPGQGGNTIYF
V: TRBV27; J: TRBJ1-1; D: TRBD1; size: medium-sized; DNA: TGTGCCAGCAGACCGGGACAGTTGAACACTGAAGCTTTCTTT; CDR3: CASRPGQLNTEAFF
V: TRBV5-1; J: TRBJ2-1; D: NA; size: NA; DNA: TGCGCCAGCAGCTTGGCTGGGCCTGTATACAATGAGCAGTTCTTC; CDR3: CASSLAGPVYNEQFF